This T cell receptor beta chain came from a study of HIV-infected children after antiretroviral therapy interruption. The treatment here: PENTA 11 planned treatment interruption arm or continuous ART arm. The TCR library was built from RNA with a 3' RACE protocol and unique molecular identifiers. TCRdb redid the calling of the 3' RACE reads with MiXCR, one entry per CDR3 protein. The profile covers about 89,000 distinct CDR3 sequences, with 5.5% to 8.5% appearing a single time and roughly 1% taken by the ten largest. This clonotype came up many times. Sequenced material: CD45RA+ CD4+ T cells from PBMCs, pooled from several time points, taken from a donor given antiretroviral therapy, either interrupted or continuous. Subset indicated: naive CD4+ CD45RA+ CD45RO- T cells. This TCR was sampled from a pool of human donors with HIV.

The CDR3 here is CASSLPGTGNTIYF. The CDR3 nucleotides are TGTGCCAGCAGCTTACCGGGTACAGGAAACACCATATATTTT. The chain recombines TRBV7-8 with TRBJ1-3; no reliable D call. V gave up 2 bases and J gave up 4 bases, with 9 bases separating them. The CDR3 spans 14 residues. Per germline, CDR1 SGHVS and CDR2 FQNEAQ.